The clone carrying this TCR beta chain was seen a handful of times. The data were taken from a study of T cells after yellow fever vaccination. TCRdb redid the calling of the 5' RACE reads with MiXCR, one entry per CDR3 protein. The data contain about 30,000 distinct CDR3 sequences, roughly 6% of them singletons. This sequence originates from a man in his thirties or forties who received the YFV17D yellow fever vaccine. The specimen was PBMCs, either bulk or a sorted T-cell subset (CD4+, CD8+, memory, or dextramer-sorted; not recorded which), collected on the day of the yellow fever booster vaccination.

CDR3 residues: CASSQAAGGYTGELFF. The CDR3 nucleotides are TGCGCCAGCAGCCAAGCGGCGGGGGGCTACACCGGGGAGCTGTTTTTT. This sequence joins TRBV4-1 and TRBJ2-2, with 8 bases aligning to TRBD2. Germline assignment: CDR1 MGHRA and CDR2 YSYEKL. The CDR3 loop spans 16 amino acids. Trimming at V came to 1 base and at J to 3 bases, leaving 4 bases not matched to a gene.